Following are 7 T cell receptor beta chains from one sample sequenced in a study of regulatory T cells in long-lasting Graves disease. Library construction for TCR beta used iRepertoire HTBI primers and Arm-PCR of CDR3 regions. TCRdb redid the calling of the multiplex PCR reads with MiXCR, one entry per CDR3 protein. The sample holds 680,000 or so distinct CDR3 sequences; about 15% are singletons and the top ten take 15% to 20%. Documented time point: newly diagnosed GD, antithyroid drugs for less than 3 months. RNA from PBMCs was the source of the TCR library. The same specimen was also included in a second study, on T cells in Graves' hyperthyroidism and ophthalmopathy.

The source was peripheral blood mononuclear cells (PBMCs), collected at new diagnosis, from a patient treated with antithyroid drugs. The source is a woman in her twenties or thirties with Graves disease.

This clonotype showed up many times. V gene TRBV12-3 or TRBV12-4 combines with J gene TRBJ1-2; 7 bases agree with TRBD1. With 5 bases clipped from V and 8 bases from J, the junction kept 8 bases outside the gene matches. This CDR3 contains 13 residues. CDR3 region: CASSLDRVGGYTF. In DNA, the CDR3 is TGTGCCAGCAGTCTTGACAGGGTCGGGGGCTACACCTTC.

The CDR3 here is CASSHDKSYEQYF. CDR3 nucleotides: TGTGCCAGCAGCCACGACAAGAGTTACGAGCAGTACTTC. The V call is TRBV4-2, the J call TRBJ2-7; D ambiguous. Germline V gives CDR1 LGHNA, CDR2 YNFKEQ. The CDR3 is made up of 13 amino acids. V shed 3 bases and J shed 4 bases, with 10 bases lying between them.

This clonotype was observed at least ten times. V usage is TRBV20-1 and J usage is TRBJ2-1; no clear D. CDR3 size: 14 residues. V lost 0 bases, J lost 4 bases, and 10 bases lay in between. The germline gives CDR1 DFQATT, CDR2 SNEGSKA (reference sequence). The CDR3 DNA is TGCAGTGCTAGAGAAAACCCAGATTACAATGAGCAGTTCTTC. The encoded protein is CSARENPDYNEQFF.

This clonotype has more than one count but fewer than ten. The rearrangement uses TRBV9 and TRBJ2-2; possibly TRBD1 for D (6 bases). Trimming removed 3 bases at V and 9 bases at J, with 15 bases between. The V gene's germline CDR1 is SGDLS and CDR2 YYNGEE. The CDR3 loop spans 14 amino acids. CDR3 DNA sequence: TGTGCCAGCAGCGCTGAACAGGGCAGCCGGGAGCTGTTTTTT. Residues: CASSAEQGSRELFF.

V usage is TRBV6-2 or TRBV6-3 and J usage is TRBJ2-1; 7 nucleotides align to TRBD2. The CDR3 has 15 residues. J was trimmed by 8 bases and V by 0 bases; bases with no gene match: 7. Germline V lookup: CDR1 MNHEY, CDR2 SVGEGT. This CDR3 is CASSYSGTIADEQFF. Written as DNA, the CDR3 is TGTGCCAGCAGTTACTCAGGGACTATCGCAGATGAGCAGTTCTTC.

The chain links TRBV12-3 or TRBV12-4 to TRBJ2-2; D unresolved. CDR3 length: 15 amino acids. With 3 bases removed from V and 0 bases from J, the gap between germline ends came to 8 bases. CDR3 coding DNA: TGTGCCAGCAGTTTTGCAGACCCGAACACCGGGGAGCTGTTTTTT. Residues: CASSFADPNTGELFF.

The rearrangement uses TRBV28 and TRBJ2-5, with D possibly TRBD2 on 6 matching bases. Deletions cut 5 bases from V and 4 bases from J, with 17 bases between. This CDR3 spans 15 amino acids. The V gene's germline CDR1 is MDHEN and CDR2 SYDVKM. The CDR3 DNA is TGTGCCAGCAGTCTCCCTAGTGCGGGGTTAGAGACCCAGTACTTC. It translates to CASSLPSAGLETQYF. Drawing the rest from reference TRBV28 and TRBJ2-5, the complete variable domain is DVKVTQSSRYLVKRTGEKVFLECVQDMDHENMFWYRQDPGLGLRLIYFSYDVKMKEKGDIPEGYSVSREKKERFSLILESASTNQTSMYLCASSLPSAGLETQYFGPGTRLLVL.